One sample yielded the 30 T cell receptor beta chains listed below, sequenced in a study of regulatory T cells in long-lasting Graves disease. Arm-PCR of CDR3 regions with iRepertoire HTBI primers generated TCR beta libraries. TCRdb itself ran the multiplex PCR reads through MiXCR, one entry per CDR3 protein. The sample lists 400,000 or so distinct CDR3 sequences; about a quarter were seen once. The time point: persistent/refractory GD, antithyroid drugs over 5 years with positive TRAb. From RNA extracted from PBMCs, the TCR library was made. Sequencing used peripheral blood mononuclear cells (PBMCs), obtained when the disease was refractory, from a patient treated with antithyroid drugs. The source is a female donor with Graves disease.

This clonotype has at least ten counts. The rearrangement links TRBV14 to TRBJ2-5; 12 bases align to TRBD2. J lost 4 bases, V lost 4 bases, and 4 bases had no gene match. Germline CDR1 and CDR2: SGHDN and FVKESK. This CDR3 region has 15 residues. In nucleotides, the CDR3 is TGTGCCAGCAGCCCATTGGGACTAGCGGGAGAGACCCAGTACTTC. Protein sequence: CASSPLGLAGETQYF.

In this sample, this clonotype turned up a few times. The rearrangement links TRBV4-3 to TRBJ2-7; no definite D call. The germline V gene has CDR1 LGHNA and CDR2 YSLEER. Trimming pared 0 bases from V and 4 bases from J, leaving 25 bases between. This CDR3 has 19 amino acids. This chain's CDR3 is CASSQDLLTDDWLHYEQYF. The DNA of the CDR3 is TGCGCCAGCAGCCAAGATCTCCTAACCGATGACTGGCTCCATTACGAGCAGTACTTC.

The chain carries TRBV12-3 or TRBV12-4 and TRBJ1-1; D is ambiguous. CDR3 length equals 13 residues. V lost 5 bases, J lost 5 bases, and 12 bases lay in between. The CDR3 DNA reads TGTGCCAGCAGTCCCCTAACTGGTACTGAAGCTTTCTTT. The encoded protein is CASSPLTGTEAFF.

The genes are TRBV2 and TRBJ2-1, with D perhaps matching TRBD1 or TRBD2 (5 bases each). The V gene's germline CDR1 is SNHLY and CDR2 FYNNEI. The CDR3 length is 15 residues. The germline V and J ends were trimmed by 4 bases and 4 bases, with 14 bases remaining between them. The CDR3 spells CASSGDAASYNEQFF. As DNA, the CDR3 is TGTGCCAGCAGTGGGGACGCGGCCTCTTACAATGAGCAGTTCTTC.

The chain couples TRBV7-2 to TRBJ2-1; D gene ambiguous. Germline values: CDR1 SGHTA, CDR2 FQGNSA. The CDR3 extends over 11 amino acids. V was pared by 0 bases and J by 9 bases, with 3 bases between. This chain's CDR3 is CASSLAVEQFF. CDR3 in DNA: TGTGCCAGCAGCTTAGCGGTTGAGCAGTTCTTC.

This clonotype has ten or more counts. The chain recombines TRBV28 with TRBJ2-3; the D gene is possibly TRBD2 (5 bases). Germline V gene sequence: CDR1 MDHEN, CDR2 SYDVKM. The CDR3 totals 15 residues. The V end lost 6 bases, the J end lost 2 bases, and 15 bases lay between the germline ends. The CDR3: CASSLAKIYTDTQYF. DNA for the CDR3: TGTGCCAGCAGCTTAGCGAAAATTTACACAGATACGCAGTATTTT.

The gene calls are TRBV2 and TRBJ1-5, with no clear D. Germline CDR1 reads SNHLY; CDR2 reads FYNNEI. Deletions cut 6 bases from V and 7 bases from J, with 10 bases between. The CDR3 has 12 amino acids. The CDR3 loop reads CASSGRGQPQHF. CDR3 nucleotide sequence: TGTGCCAGCAGCGGGCGGGGACAGCCCCAGCATTTT.

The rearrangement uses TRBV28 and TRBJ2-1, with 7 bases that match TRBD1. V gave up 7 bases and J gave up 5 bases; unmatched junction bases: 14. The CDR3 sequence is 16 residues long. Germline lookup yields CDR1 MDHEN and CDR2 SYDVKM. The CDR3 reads CASTPSLGGMDNEQFF. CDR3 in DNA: TGTGCCAGCACCCCCTCCCTAGGGGGCATGGACAATGAGCAGTTCTTC.

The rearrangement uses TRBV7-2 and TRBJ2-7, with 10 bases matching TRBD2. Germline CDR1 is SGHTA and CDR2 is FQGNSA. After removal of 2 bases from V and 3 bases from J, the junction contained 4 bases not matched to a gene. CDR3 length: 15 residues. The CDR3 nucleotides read TGTGCCAGCAGCTTATCCGGGACTAGCGTCTACGAGCAGTACTTC. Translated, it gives CASSLSGTSVYEQYF. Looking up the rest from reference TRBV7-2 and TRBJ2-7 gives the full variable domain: GAGVSQSPSNKVTEKGKDVELRCDPISGHTALYWYRQSLGQGLEFLIYFQGNSAPDKSGLPSDRFSAERTGGSVSTLTIQRTQQEDSAVYLCASSLSGTSVYEQYFGPGTRLTVT.

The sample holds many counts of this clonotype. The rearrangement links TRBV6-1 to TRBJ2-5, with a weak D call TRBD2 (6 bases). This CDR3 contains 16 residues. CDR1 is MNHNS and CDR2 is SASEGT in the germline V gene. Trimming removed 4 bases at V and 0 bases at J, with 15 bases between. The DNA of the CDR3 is TGTGCCAGCAGTGGGGGGACTCTTATGTACCAAGAGACCCAGTACTTC. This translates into CASSGGTLMYQETQYF.

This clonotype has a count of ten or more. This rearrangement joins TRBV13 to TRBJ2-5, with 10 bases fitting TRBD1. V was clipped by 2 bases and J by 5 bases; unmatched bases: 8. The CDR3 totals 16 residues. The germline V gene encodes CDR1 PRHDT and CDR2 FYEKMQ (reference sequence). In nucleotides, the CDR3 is TGTGCCAGCAGCTTAACCCGGGACAGGGGAGTGGAGACCCAGTACTTC. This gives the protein CASSLTRDRGVETQYF.

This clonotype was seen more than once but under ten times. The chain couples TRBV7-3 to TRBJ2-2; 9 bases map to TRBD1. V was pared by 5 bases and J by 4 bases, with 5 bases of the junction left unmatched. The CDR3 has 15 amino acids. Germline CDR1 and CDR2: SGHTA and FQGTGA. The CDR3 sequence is CASSVTGGGTGELFF. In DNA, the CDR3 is TGTGCCAGCAGCGTCACAGGGGGCGGCACCGGGGAGCTGTTTTTT.

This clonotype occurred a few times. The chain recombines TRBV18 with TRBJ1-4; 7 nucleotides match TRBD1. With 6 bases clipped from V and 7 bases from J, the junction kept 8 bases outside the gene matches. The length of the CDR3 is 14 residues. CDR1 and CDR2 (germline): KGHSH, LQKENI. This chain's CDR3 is CASSKGQRLEKLFF. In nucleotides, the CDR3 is TGTGCCAGCTCGAAGGGACAGAGGCTTGAAAAACTGTTTTTT.

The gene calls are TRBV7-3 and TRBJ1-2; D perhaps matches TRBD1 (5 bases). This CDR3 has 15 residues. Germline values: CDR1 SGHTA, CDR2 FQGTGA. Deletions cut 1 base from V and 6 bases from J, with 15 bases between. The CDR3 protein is CASSLIGESLDGYTF. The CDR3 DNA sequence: TGTGCCAGCAGCTTAATAGGGGAATCCTTAGATGGCTACACCTTC. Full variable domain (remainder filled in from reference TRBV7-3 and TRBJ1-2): GAGVSQTPSNKVTEKGKYVELRCDPISGHTALYWYRQSLGQGPEFLIYFQGTGAADDSGLPNDRFFAVRPEGSVSTLKIQRTERGDSAVYLCASSLIGESLDGYTFGSGTRLTVV.

The CDR3 protein is CASSPRDRLRETQYF. CDR3 bases: TGTGCCAGCAGCCCCCGGGACAGGTTACGTGAGACCCAGTACTTC. This chain joins TRBV9 and TRBJ2-5, with TRBD1 matching 8 bases. V dropped 4 bases and J dropped 5; count of bases not matched to a gene: 10. This CDR3 spans 15 amino acids. In germline, CDR1 is SGDLS, CDR2 YYNGEE.

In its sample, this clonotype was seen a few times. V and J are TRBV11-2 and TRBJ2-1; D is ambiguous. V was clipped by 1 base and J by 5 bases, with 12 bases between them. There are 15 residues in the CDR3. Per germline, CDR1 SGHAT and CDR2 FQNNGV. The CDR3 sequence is CASSLGLIENNEQFF. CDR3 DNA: TGTGCCAGCAGCTTAGGGCTTATAGAAAACAATGAGCAGTTCTTC.

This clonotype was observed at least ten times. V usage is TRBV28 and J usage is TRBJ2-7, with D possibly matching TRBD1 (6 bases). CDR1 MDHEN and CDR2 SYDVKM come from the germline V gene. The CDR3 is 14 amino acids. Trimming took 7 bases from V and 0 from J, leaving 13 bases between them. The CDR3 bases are TGTGCCAGCAAACCTACAGGGAGCTCCTACGAGCAGTACTTC. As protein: CASKPTGSSYEQYF.

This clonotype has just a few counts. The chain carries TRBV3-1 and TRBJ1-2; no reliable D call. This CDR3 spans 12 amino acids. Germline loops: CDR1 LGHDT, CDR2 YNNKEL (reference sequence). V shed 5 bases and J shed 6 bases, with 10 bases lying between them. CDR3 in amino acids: CASSSYSNGYTF. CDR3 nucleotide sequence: TGTGCCAGCAGCAGCTACAGCAATGGCTACACCTTC.

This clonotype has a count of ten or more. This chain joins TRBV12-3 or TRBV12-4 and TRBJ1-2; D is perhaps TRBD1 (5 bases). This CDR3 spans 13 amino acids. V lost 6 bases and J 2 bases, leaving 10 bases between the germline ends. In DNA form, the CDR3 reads TGTGCCAGCAGCCCCCGACAGAACTATGGCTACACCTTC. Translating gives CASSPRQNYGYTF.

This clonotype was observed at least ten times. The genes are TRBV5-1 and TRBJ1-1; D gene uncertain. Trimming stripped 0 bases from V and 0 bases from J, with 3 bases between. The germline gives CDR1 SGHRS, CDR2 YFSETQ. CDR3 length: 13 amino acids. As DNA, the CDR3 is TGCGCCAGCAGCTTGGTCCTGAACACTGAAGCTTTCTTT. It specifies CASSLVLNTEAFF.

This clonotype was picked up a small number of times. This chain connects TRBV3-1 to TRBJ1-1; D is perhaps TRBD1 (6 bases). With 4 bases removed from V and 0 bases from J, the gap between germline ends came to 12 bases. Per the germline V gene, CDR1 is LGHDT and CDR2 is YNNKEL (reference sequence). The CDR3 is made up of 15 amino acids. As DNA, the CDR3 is TGTGCCAGCAGCCTCAGGGGCGGGGTGAACACTGAAGCTTTCTTT. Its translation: CASSLRGGVNTEAFF.

CDR3 protein: CSAPGGGILAKNIQYF. DNA for the CDR3: TGCAGTGCCCCGGGGGGCGGGATCCTAGCCAAAAACATTCAGTACTTC. This chain connects TRBV20-1 to TRBJ2-4, with D possibly matching TRBD2 (7 bases). Trimming removed 6 bases at V and 0 bases at J, with 18 bases between. The CDR3 is made up of 16 amino acids. CDR1 is DFQATT, CDR2 SNEGSKA, per germline (reference sequence).

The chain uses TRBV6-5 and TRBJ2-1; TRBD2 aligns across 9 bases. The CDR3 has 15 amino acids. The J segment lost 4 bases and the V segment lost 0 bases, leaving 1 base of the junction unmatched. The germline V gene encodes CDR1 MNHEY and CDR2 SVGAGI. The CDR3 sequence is CASSYSTSGYNEQFF. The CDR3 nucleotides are TGTGCCAGCAGTTACTCGACTAGCGGATACAATGAGCAGTTCTTC.

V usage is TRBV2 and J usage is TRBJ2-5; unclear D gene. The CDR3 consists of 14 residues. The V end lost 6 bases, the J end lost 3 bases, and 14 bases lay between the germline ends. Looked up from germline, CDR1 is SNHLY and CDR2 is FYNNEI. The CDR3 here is CASSALGGKETQYF. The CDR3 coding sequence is TGTGCCAGCAGCGCCTTGGGTGGAAAAGAGACCCAGTACTTC.

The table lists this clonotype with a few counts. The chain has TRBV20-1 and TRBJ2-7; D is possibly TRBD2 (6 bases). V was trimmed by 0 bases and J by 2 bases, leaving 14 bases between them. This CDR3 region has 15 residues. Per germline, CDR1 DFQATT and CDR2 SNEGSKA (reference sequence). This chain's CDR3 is CSARDGLAYTYEQYF. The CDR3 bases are TGCAGTGCTAGAGATGGGCTAGCGTACACCTACGAGCAGTACTTC.

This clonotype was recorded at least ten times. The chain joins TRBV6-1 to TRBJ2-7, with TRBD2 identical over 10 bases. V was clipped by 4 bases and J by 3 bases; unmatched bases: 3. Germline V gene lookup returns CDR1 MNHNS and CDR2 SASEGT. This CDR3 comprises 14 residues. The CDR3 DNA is TGTGCCAGCAGTGTATCTAGCGGGAGCTACGAGCAGTACTTC. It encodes CASSVSSGSYEQYF.

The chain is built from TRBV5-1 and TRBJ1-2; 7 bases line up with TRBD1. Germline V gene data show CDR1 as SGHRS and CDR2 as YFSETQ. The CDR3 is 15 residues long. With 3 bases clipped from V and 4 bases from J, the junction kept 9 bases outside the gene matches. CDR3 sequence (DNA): TGCGCCAGCAGCTCCGGTTCCGACAGGGCCTATGGCTACACCTTC. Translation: CASSSGSDRAYGYTF.

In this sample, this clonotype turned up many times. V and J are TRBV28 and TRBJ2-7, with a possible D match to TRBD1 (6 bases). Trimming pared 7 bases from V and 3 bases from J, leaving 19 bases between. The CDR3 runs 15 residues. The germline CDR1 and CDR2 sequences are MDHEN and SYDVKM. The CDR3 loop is CASTSEGTHDYEQYF. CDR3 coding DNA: TGTGCCAGCACCTCTGAGGGGACACATGACTACGAGCAGTACTTC.

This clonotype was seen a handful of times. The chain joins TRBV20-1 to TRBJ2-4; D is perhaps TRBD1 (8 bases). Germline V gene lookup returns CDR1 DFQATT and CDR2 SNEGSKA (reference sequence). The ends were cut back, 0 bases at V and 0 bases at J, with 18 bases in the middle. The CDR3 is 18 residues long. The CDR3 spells CSARETRTGRVAKNIQYF. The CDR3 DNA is TGCAGTGCTAGAGAGACTCGGACAGGGAGGGTAGCCAAAAACATTCAGTACTTC.

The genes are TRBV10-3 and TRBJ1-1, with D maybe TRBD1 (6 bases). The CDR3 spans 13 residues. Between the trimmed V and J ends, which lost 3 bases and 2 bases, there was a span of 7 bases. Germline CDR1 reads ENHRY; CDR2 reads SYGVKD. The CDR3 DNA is TGTGCCATCAGTGACAGGGGTAACACTGAAGCTTTCTTT. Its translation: CAISDRGNTEAFF.